This is a list of T cell receptor beta chains from one sample in a study of identical twins. TCRdb reprocessed the 5' RACE reads with MiXCR, giving one entry per CDR3 protein. The sample gives about 490,000 distinct CDR3 sequences, around 15% of which show up once; around 0.4% is in the top ten. These data were also filed under a second study, of yellow fever vaccine responses in identical twins.

The sample was CD4+ T cells sorted from blood. All receptors derive from a woman in her late teens or twenties in good health. Each CDR3 is given with its conserved first and last residue. The D gene is left open where the match is weak. A clone size is listed for some rows: how often the clone was seen (once, few, many), or a class if it is expanded.

TRBJ2-1	few	TRBV5-1	TRBD2	TGCGCCAGCAGCGCCCTAGCGGGAGTAGCCGATGAGCAGTTCTTC	CASSALAGVADEQFF
TRBJ2-3	many	TRBV29-1	-	TGCAGCGTTGAAGATCTCACGCAGTATTTT	CSVEDLTQYF
TRBJ2-3	few	TRBV20-1	-	TGCAGTGCACCCGGACGAGAAGATACGCAGTATTTT	CSAPGREDTQYF
TRBJ2-2	-	TRBV4-1	TRBD1	TGCGCCAGCAGCCAAGCTCCACAGGGGGTTTTGAGCACCGGGGAGCTGTTTTTT	CASSQAPQGVLSTGELFF
TRBJ2-3	few	TRBV6-5	TRBD1	TGTGCCAGCAGTTACCCGGGACAGGGGGGCATTACGCAGTATTTT	CASSYPGQGGITQYF
TRBJ1-1	-	TRBV5-1	-	TGCGCCAGCAGCCAAGAACAGGGTCCCTTTGTTTTCTTT	CASSQEQGPFVFF
TRBJ2-2	-	TRBV12-3/TRBV12-4	TRBD2	TGTGCCAGCAGTCCTAGCCTAGCGGGAGACACCGGGGAGCTGTTTTTT	CASSPSLAGDTGELFF
TRBJ2-5	-	TRBV7-8	TRBD2	TGTGCCAGCAGGAGGGGACTAGCGGGGGGGGTAGAGACCCAGTACTTC	CASRRGLAGGVETQYF
TRBJ1-1	-	TRBV20-1	TRBD1	TGCAGTGCTAGGGCAGGGGGCTCCCAGAACACTGAAGCTTTCTTT	CSARAGGSQNTEAFF
TRBJ2-5	-	TRBV20-1	-	TGCAGTGCAGTAAAACGGGAGACCCAGTACTTC	CSAVKRETQYF
TRBJ1-4	many	TRBV5-1	-	TGCGCCAGCAGCTCCGGGACGGAGAATGAAAAACTGTTTTTT	CASSSGTENEKLFF
TRBJ1-5	-	TRBV28	TRBD1	TGTGCCACAAGGGGACAGTATAGCAATCAGCCCCAGCATTTT	CATRGQYSNQPQHF
TRBJ2-3	-	TRBV7-2	-	TGTGCCAGCAGACAGAAGCGGTCTAGCACAGATACGCAGTATTTT	CASRQKRSSTDTQYF
TRBJ2-2	-	TRBV12-3/TRBV12-4	TRBD2	TGTGCCAGCAGCCGGAGACTAGCGGGGTTCGGGGAGCTGTTTTTT	CASSRRLAGFGELFF
TRBJ2-7	few	TRBV7-2	TRBD2	TGTGCCAGCAGCCCCCGGACTAGCGGGGGCCGCTACGAGCAGTACTTC	CASSPRTSGGRYEQYF
TRBJ2-3	-	TRBV4-1	TRBD2	TGCGCCAGCAGCCAGCGGGTCGCAGCTAGCGGTAACACAGATACGCAGTATTTT	CASSQRVAASGNTDTQYF
TRBJ2-3	many	TRBV5-1	-	TGCGCCAGCAGCTTGGTGGGAAACATAGCAGATACGCAGTATTTT	CASSLVGNIADTQYF
TRBJ2-3	few	TRBV6-1	-	TGTGCCAGCAGCGAGATTGCAGATACGCAGTATTTT	CASSEIADTQYF
TRBJ1-1	few	TRBV2	-	TGTGCCAGGGACAGCCCAAATGAAGCTTTCTTT	CARDSPNEAFF
TRBJ2-4	few	TRBV5-1	-	TGCGCCAGCAGCTTGGATTTCGGGGGCTACAACATTCAGTACTTC	CASSLDFGGYNIQYF
TRBJ2-1	many	TRBV6-1	-	TGTGCCAGCAGTATTTCGACAGCGAGCTCCTACAATGAGCAGTTCTTC	CASSISTASSYNEQFF
TRBJ2-5	-	TRBV28	TRBD2	TGTGCCAGCAGTCCGGGACTAGCCCCGAGAGCAGAGACCCAGTACTTC	CASSPGLAPRAETQYF
TRBJ2-5	-	TRBV24-1	TRBD1	TGTGCCACCAGTGATTTGTCGGACAGGGGGCGCAAAGGGAAAGAGACCCAGTACTTC	CATSDLSDRGRKGKETQYF